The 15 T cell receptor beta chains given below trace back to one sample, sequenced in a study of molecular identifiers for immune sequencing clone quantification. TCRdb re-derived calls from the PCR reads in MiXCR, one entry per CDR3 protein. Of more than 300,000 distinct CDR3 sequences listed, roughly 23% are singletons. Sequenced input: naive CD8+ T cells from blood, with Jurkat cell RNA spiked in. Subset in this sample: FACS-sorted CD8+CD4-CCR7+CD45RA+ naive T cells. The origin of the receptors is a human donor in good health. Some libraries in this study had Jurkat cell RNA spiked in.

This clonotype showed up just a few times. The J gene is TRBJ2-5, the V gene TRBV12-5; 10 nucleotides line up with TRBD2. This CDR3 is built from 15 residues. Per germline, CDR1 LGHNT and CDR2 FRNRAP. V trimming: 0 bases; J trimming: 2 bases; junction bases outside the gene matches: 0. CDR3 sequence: CASGLVLAGQETQYF. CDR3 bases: TGTGCTAGTGGTTTGGTACTAGCGGGGCAAGAGACCCAGTACTTC.

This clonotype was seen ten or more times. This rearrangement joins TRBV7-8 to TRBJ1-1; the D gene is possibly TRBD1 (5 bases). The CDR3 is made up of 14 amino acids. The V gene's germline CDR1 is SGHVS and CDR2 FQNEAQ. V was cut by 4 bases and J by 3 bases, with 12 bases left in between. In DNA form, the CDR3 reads TGTGCCAGCAGCTATTATGAGGGGCACACTGAAGCTTTCTTT. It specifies CASSYYEGHTEAFF.

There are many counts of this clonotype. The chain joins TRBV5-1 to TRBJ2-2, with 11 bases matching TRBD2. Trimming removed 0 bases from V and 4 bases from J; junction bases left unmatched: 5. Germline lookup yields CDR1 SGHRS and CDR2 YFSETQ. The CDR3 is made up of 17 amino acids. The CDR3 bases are TGCGCCAGCAGCTTGGGACTAGCGGGATTGTTCACCGGGGAGCTGTTTTTT. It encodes CASSLGLAGLFTGELFF.

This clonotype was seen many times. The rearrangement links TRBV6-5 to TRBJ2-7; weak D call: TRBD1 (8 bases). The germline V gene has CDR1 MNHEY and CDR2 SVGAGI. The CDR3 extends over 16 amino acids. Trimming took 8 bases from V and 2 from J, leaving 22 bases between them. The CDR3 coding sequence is TGTGCCAGCTCAGCGGAACAGGGGGGGGTGACCTACGAGCAGTACTTC. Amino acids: CASSAEQGGVTYEQYF.

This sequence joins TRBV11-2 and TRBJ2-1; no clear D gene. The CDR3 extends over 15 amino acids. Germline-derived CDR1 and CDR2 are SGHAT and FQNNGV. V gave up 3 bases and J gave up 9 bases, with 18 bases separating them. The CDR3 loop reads CASSLGFNTDGEQFF. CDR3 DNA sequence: TGTGCCAGCAGCTTGGGGTTCAACACGGATGGTGAGCAGTTCTTC.

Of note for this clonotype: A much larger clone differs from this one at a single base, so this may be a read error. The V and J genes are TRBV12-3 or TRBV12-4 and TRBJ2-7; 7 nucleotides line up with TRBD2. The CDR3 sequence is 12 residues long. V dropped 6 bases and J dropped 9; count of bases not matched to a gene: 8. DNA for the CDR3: TGTGCCAGCAGCACGACTAGCAACGGGCAGTACTTC. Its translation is CASSTTSNGQYF.

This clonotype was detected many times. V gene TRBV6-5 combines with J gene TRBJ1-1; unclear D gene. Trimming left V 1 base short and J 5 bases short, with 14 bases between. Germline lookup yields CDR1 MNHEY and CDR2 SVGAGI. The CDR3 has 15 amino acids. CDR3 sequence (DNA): TGTGCCAGCAGTTACTACGCCGGGGTTTTAACTGAAGCTTTCTTT. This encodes CASSYYAGVLTEAFF.

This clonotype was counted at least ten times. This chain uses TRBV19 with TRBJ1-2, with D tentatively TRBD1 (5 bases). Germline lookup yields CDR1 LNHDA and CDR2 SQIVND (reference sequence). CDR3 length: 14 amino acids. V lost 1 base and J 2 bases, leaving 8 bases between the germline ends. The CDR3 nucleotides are TGTGCCAGTAGTATAGCAGACAGAAACTATGGCTACACCTTC. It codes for CASSIADRNYGYTF.

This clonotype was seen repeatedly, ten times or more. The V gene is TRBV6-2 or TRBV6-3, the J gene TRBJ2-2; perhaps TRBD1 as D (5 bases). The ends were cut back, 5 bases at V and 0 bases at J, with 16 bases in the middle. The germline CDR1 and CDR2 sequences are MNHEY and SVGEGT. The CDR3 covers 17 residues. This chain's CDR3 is CASSDRPRTTNTGELFF. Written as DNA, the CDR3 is TGTGCCAGCAGTGACCGTCCTCGGACAACGAACACCGGGGAGCTGTTTTTT.

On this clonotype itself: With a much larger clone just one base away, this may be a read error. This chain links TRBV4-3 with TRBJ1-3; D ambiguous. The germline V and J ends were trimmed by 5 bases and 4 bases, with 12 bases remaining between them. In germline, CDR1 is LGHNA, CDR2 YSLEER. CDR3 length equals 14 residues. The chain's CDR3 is CASSSDYVGNTIYF. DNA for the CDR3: TGCGCCAGCAGCTCGGACTACGTAGGAAACACCATATATTTT.

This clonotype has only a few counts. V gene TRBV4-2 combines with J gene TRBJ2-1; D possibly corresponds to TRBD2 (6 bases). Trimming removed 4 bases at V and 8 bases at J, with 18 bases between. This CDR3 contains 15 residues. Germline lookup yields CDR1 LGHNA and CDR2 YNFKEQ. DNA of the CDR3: TGTGCCAGCAGCCGGAGGGATGACAGAGACGATGAGCAGTTCTTC. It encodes CASSRRDDRDDEQFF.

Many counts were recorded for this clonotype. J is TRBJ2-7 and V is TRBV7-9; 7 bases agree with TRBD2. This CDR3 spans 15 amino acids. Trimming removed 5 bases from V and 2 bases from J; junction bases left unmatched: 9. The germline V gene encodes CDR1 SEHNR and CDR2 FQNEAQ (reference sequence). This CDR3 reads CASSTGLVGTYEQYF. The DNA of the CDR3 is TGTGCCAGCAGCACCGGACTAGTCGGGACCTACGAGCAGTACTTC.

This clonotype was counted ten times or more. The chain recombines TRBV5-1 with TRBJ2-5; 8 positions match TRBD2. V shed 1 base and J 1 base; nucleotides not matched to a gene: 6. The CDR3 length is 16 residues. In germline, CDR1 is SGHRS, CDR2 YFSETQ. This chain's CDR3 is CASSLMSGRLQETQYF. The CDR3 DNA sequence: TGCGCCAGCAGCTTGATGAGCGGGAGACTCCAAGAGACCCAGTACTTC.

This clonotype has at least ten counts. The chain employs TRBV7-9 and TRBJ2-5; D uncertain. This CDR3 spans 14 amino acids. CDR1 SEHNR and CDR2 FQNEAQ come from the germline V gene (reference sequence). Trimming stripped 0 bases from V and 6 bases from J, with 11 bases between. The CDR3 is CASSLALPGQTQYF. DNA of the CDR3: TGTGCCAGCAGCTTAGCGCTACCTGGGCAGACCCAGTACTTC.

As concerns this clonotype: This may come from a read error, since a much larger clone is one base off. The CDR3 reads CASSLGGTVGDTQYF. The DNA for the CDR3 is TGTGCCAGCAGCTTGGGTGGGACAGTGGGAGATACGCAGTATTTT. This chain uses TRBV5-3 with TRBJ2-3, with TRBD1 matching 7 bases. TRBV5-3 is filed as an ORF, its function uncertain. CDR3 length: 15 amino acids.